Below, 14 T cell receptor beta chains from the same sample are listed, as sequenced in a study of blood T cells in healthy people across ages. Together with a sample-barcoded 5' primer, a J-beta primer mix was included in a second PCR lasting about 7 to 12 cycles. TCRdb called the 5' RACE reads again in MiXCR, with one record for every CDR3 protein. The sample includes 1.5 million to 2 million distinct CDR3 sequences, about two fifths of them seen just once. Sequencing used blood. The receptors were gathered from a human donor in good health.

This chain links TRBV27 with TRBJ1-2; a weak D match, TRBD1 (6 bases). Germline V gene sequence: CDR1 MNHEY, CDR2 SMNVEV (reference sequence). The CDR3 spans 17 residues. With 6 bases removed from V and 4 bases from J, the gap between germline ends came to 24 bases. This CDR3 is CASRPSGHLVGTYGYTF. The DNA for the CDR3 is TGTGCCAGCAGACCATCGGGACACTTGGTGGGGACCTATGGCTACACCTTC.

This chain joins TRBV20-1 and TRBJ2-4; D may be TRBD1 (5 bases). Germline V gives CDR1 DFQATT, CDR2 SNEGSKA (reference sequence). With 5 bases removed from V and 0 bases from J, the gap between germline ends came to 14 bases. The CDR3 is made up of 15 amino acids. The CDR3 protein is CSADLRQLAKNIQYF. The CDR3 DNA reads TGCAGTGCTGACCTTCGACAGCTAGCCAAAAACATTCAGTACTTC.

The chain links TRBV5-5 to TRBJ2-6; D call uncertain. This CDR3 comprises 15 residues. Trimming took off 4 bases at V and 1 base at J, with 9 bases between the two ends. Germline values: CDR1 SGHKS, CDR2 YYEKEE (reference sequence). DNA of the CDR3: TGTGCCAGCAGCCCGACAATTTCTGGGGCCAACGTCCTGACTTTC. Its translation is CASSPTISGANVLTF. Full variable domain (outside the CDR3, taken from reference TRBV5-5 and TRBJ2-6): DAGVTQSPTHLIKTRGQQVTLRCSPISGHKSVSWYQQVLGQGPQFIFQYYEKEERGRGNFPDRFSARQFPNYSSELNVNALLLGDSALYLCASSPTISGANVLTFGAGSRLTVL.

V usage is TRBV18 and J usage is TRBJ2-4, with no clear D. The CDR3 length is 15 residues. Germline assignment: CDR1 KGHSH and CDR2 LQKENI. Trimming removed 0 bases at V and 2 bases at J, with 8 bases between. The CDR3 is CASSPPLLSKNIQYF. CDR3 DNA: TGTGCCAGCTCACCACCTTTGCTCTCCAAAAACATTCAGTACTTC.

The chain is built from TRBV12-3 or TRBV12-4 and TRBJ1-2; maybe TRBD1 (5 bases). V was trimmed by 6 bases and J by 7 bases, leaving 24 bases between them. CDR3 length: 16 amino acids. CDR3 in amino acids: CASSPGGRDPWIGYTF. Here the CDR3 DNA reads TGTGCCAGCAGCCCAGGTGGCAGGGATCCTTGGATTGGCTACACCTTC.

The chain combines TRBV7-6 with TRBJ1-2; D may be TRBD1 (5 bases). Trimming removed 0 bases at V and 8 bases at J, with 16 bases between. The CDR3 has 15 residues. Germline V CDR1 and CDR2: SGHVS, FNYEAQ. The CDR3 DNA sequence: TGTGCCAGCAGCTTAGCGGGGGGGGATTTGGGCGGCTACACCTTC. This encodes CASSLAGGDLGGYTF.

The rearrangement uses TRBV7-6 and TRBJ1-5, with 8 bases fitting TRBD1. The CDR3 length is 17 residues. Germline CDR1 reads SGHVS; CDR2 reads FNYEAQ. The trim removed 1 base at V and 3 bases at J, leaving 8 bases unmatched. CDR3 nucleotides: TGTGCCAGCAGCTTAGGGACAGGGTTCTCCCTCAATCAGCCCCAGCATTTT. This translates into CASSLGTGFSLNQPQHF.

This clonotype is a singleton in its sample. This chain uses TRBV12-3 or TRBV12-4 with TRBJ2-1, with D hard to call. V was pared by 5 bases and J by 0 bases, with 8 bases between. The CDR3 is 14 amino acids. The CDR3 is CASSTTDSYNEQFF. The CDR3 coding sequence is TGTGCCAGCAGTACCACCGACTCCTACAATGAGCAGTTCTTC.

This clonotype was detected only a few times. V and J are TRBV7-2 and TRBJ1-4, with D tentatively TRBD1 (5 bases). CDR1 and CDR2 (germline): SGHTA, FQGNSA. The CDR3 consists of 16 residues. V was pared by 3 bases and J by 0 bases, with 11 bases between. As DNA, the CDR3 is TGTGCCAGCAGCTTTCAACAGGTGACAACTAATGAAAAACTGTTTTTT. Amino acid sequence: CASSFQQVTTNEKLFF. The full variable domain, its missing parts supplied by reference TRBV7-2 and TRBJ1-4, is GAGVSQSPSNKVTEKGKDVELRCDPISGHTALYWYRQSLGQGLEFLIYFQGNSAPDKSGLPSDRFSAERTGGSVSTLTIQRTQQEDSAVYLCASSFQQVTTNEKLFFGSGTQLSVL.

This clonotype turned up a few times. The rearrangement joins TRBV5-1 to TRBJ1-2, with D possibly matching TRBD1 (6 bases). Trimming took 0 bases from V and 0 from J, leaving 12 bases between them. The CDR3 runs to 16 residues. The V gene's germline CDR1 is SGHRS and CDR2 YFSETQ. CDR3 coding DNA: TGCGCCAGCAGCTTGGGATGGGGGCACTCTAACTATGGCTACACCTTC. Translated: CASSLGWGHSNYGYTF.

The V call is TRBV29-1, the J call TRBJ1-2; D might be TRBD1 (5 bases). Germline lookup yields CDR1 SQVTM and CDR2 ANQGSEA. The germline V and J ends were trimmed by 4 bases and 2 bases, with 14 bases remaining between them. This CDR3 region has 14 residues. The CDR3 loop is CSVGGRPSNYGYTF. The DNA of the CDR3 is TGCAGCGTTGGGGGCAGGCCGTCCAACTATGGCTACACCTTC.

The chain couples TRBV10-3 to TRBJ2-7, with 8 bases matching TRBD1. CDR1 is ENHRY and CDR2 is SYGVKD in the germline V gene. The CDR3 runs 15 residues. V trimming: 3 bases; J trimming: 4 bases; junction bases outside the gene matches: 8. The CDR3 nucleotides read TGTGCCATCAGTGATAGGGACAGGAGCAATTACGAGCAGTACTTC. Residues: CAISDRDRSNYEQYF.

In this sample, this clonotype turned up a few times. The V gene is TRBV30, the J gene TRBJ2-5, with TRBD2 identical over 8 bases. The germline CDR1 and CDR2 sequences are GTSNPN and SVGIG (reference sequence). The CDR3 length is 12 residues. Trimming removed 0 bases from V and 11 bases from J; junction bases left unmatched: 5. The CDR3 spells CAWSVRSGEQYF. The CDR3 DNA sequence: TGTGCCTGGAGTGTGCGTAGCGGGGAGCAGTACTTC. The full variable domain, in which reference TRBV30 and TRBJ2-5 provide the parts outside the CDR3, is SQTIHQWPATLVQPVGSPLSLECTVEGTSNPNLYWYRQAAGRGLQLLFYSVGIGQISSEVPQNLSASRPQDRQFILSSKKLLLSDSGFYLCAWSVRSGEQYFGPGTRLLVL.

The genes are TRBV6-2 or TRBV6-3 and TRBJ2-1, with 10 bases identical to TRBD2. Losses at the gene ends were 3 bases for V and 6 bases for J; bases not matched to a gene: 5. CDR3 size: 15 residues. CDR1 and CDR2 (germline): MNHEY, SVGEGT. The CDR3 loop reads CASSYKRGGSNEQFF. CDR3 nucleotides: TGTGCCAGCAGTTATAAGCGGGGGGGGAGCAATGAGCAGTTCTTC.